These 5 T cell receptor beta chains were sequenced from one sample in a study of glioma-infiltrating T cells after dendritic cell vaccination. Noted time point: after dendritic cell vaccination, including at tumor progression/relapse. Produced via immunoSEQ multiplex PCR; TCRdb's table is partial and in-frame only. The repertoire includes approximately 99,000 clones, approximately 84% of them detected once, and about 5.7% sits in the top ten. Sequenced here: blood, sampled after dendritic cell vaccination. The receptors come from a human donor with glioblastoma.

V is TRBV5-1 and J is TRBJ2-7, with 8 bases fitting TRBD1. The J segment lost 2 bases and the V segment lost 3 bases, leaving 10 bases of the junction unmatched. From germline, CDR1 is SGHRS and CDR2 YFSETQ. This CDR3 spans 16 amino acids. The CDR3 DNA is TGCGCCAGCAGCTCACATCCCGGGACAGGCCCCTACGAGCAGTACTTC. Amino acids: CASSSHPGTGPYEQYF. Variable domain in full (rest from reference TRBV5-1 and TRBJ2-7): KAGVTQTPRYLIKTRGQQVTLSCSPISGHRSVSWYQQTPGQGLQFLFEYFSETQRNKGNFPGRFSGRQFSNSRSEMNVSTLELGDSALYLCASSSHPGTGPYEQYFGPGTRLTVT.

This clone was seen only a few times. The chain links TRBV7-3 to TRBJ2-3; TRBD2 might be the D (6 bases). V lost 4 bases and J 4 bases, leaving 18 bases between the germline ends. Germline CDR1 SGHTA, CDR2 FQGTGA. The CDR3 spans 16 residues. The CDR3 reads CASSSNDLGEADTQYF. CDR3 nucleotides: TGTGCCAGCAGCTCTAACGACCTTGGGGAGGCAGATACGCAGTATTTT.

The chain carries TRBV7-2 and TRBJ1-1; no reliable D call. Looked up from germline, CDR1 is SGHTA and CDR2 is FQGNSA. This CDR3 spans 15 amino acids. V gave up 3 bases and J gave up 5 bases, with 16 bases separating them. CDR3 DNA sequence: TGTGCCAGCAGCTTCAGTGAGGGCGCGGAAACTGAAGCTTTCTTT. This sequence encodes CASSFSEGAETEAFF. The full variable domain, its missing parts supplied by reference TRBV7-2 and TRBJ1-1, is GAGVSQSPSNKVTEKGKDVELRCDPISGHTALYWYRQSLGQGLEFLIYFQGNSAPDKSGLPSDRFSAERTGGSVSTLTIQRTQQEDSAVYLCASSFSEGAETEAFFGQGTRLTVV.

The chain combines TRBV19 with TRBJ1-1; D unresolved. The V end lost 0 bases, the J end lost 4 bases, and 6 bases lay between the germline ends. The CDR3 is 13 amino acids. Germline loops: CDR1 LNHDA, CDR2 SQIVND (reference sequence). CDR3 sequence: CASSIEFVTEAFF. CDR3 bases: TGTGCCAGTAGTATAGAATTCGTCACTGAAGCTTTCTTT. The full variable domain, its missing parts supplied by reference TRBV19 and TRBJ1-1, is DGGITQSPKYLFRKEGQNVTLSCEQNLNHDAMYWYRQDPGQGLRLIYYSQIVNDFQKGDIAEGYSVSREKKESFPLTVTSAQKNPTAFYLCASSIEFVTEAFFGQGTRLTVV.

The chain employs TRBV28 and TRBJ1-2, with 8 positions matching TRBD1. Germline CDR1 and CDR2: MDHEN and SYDVKM. J was trimmed by 2 bases and V by 3 bases; bases with no gene match: 5. This CDR3 is 15 amino acids long. CDR3: CASSFTGGWNYGYTF. Here the CDR3 DNA reads TGTGCCAGCAGTTTTACAGGGGGGTGGAACTATGGCTACACCTTC.